One sample yielded the 18 T cell receptor beta chains listed below, sequenced in a study of persistence of HIV-infected CD4 T cells. This was the immunoSEQ version 4 assay in survey mode. Data came from immunoSEQ multiplex PCR; TCRdb stores just in-frame clones and leaves some out. The sample lists around 42,000 clones; approximately 80% were seen once. No antigen is known for these receptors. The stimulus was an HIV-1 Gag 15-mer peptide pool, about 1 ug/peptide/mL. CD40L/CD69 double-negative CD45RO-high memory CD4+ T cells were collected. This specimen was CD4+ T cells sorted from PBMCs after roughly 18-hour stimulation, taken from a patient who received antiretroviral therapy. Receptors were obtained from an adult man with HIV who was CMV-seropositive.

This chain uses TRBV28 with TRBJ2-7, with 9 bases fitting TRBD2. J gave up 3 bases and V 2 bases, and 5 bases lay outside the gene matches. The CDR3 is made up of 15 amino acids. Germline CDR1 and CDR2: MDHEN and SYDVKM. CDR3 residues: CASSLKASGDYEQYF. CDR3 sequence (DNA): TGTGCCAGCAGTTTAAAGGCTAGCGGGGACTACGAGCAGTACTTC.

This clone was seen a handful of times. The chain is built from TRBV18 and TRBJ1-3, with 7 bases that match TRBD1. After removal of 4 bases from V and 0 bases from J, the junction contained 12 bases not matched to a gene. This CDR3 spans 18 amino acids. Germline CDR1 and CDR2: KGHSH and LQKENI. Written as DNA, the CDR3 is TGTGCCAGCTCACTTTTTGCCGGGACAGTTTTCTCTGGAAACACCATATATTTT. Translating gives CASSLFAGTVFSGNTIYF. The full variable domain, in which reference TRBV18 and TRBJ1-3 provide the parts outside the CDR3, is NAGVMQNPRHLVRRRGQEARLRCSPMKGHSHVYWYRQLPEEGLKFMVYLQKENIIDESGMPKERFSAEFPKEGPSILRIQQVVRGDSAAYFCASSLFAGTVFSGNTIYFGEGSWLTVV.

CDR3 bases: TGTGCCAGCAGCCTAGACTGGAACACTGAAGCTTTCTTT. The encoded protein is CASSLDWNTEAFF. This chain connects TRBV6-2 or TRBV6-3 to TRBJ1-1; D is unresolved. Germline V gene lookup returns CDR1 MNHEY and CDR2 SVGEGT. Trimming stripped 6 bases from V and 1 base from J, with 9 bases between. This CDR3 comprises 13 residues.

This clone is medium-sized within its sample. The chain joins TRBV7-8 to TRBJ2-1; D gene ambiguous. Looked up from germline, CDR1 is SGHVS and CDR2 is FQNEAQ. CDR3 length equals 15 residues. Deletions cut 5 bases from V and 7 bases from J, with 18 bases between. This CDR3 is CASSTPTLRANEQFF. For the CDR3, the DNA is TGTGCCAGCAGCACCCCGACCTTACGAGCGAATGAGCAGTTCTTC.

In DNA, the CDR3 is TGTGCCAGCAGCCAGCCCGGACTCCAAGAGACCCAGTACTTC. As protein: CASSQPGLQETQYF. The rearrangement links TRBV4-2 to TRBJ2-5; D might be TRBD2 (5 bases). The CDR3 extends over 14 amino acids. Germline values: CDR1 LGHNA, CDR2 YNFKEQ. Deletions cut 3 bases from V and 1 base from J, with 9 bases between.

The J gene is TRBJ2-7, the V gene TRBV30; the match to TRBD2 covers 9 bases. V was clipped by 6 bases and J by 2 bases; unmatched bases: 17. Per the germline V gene, CDR1 is GTSNPN and CDR2 is SVGIG (reference sequence). The CDR3 is 17 residues long. The CDR3, as DNA: TGTGCCTGCGAAAAGGGACTAGCTACCACTTTCGCCTACGAGCAGTACTTC. Its translation: CACEKGLATTFAYEQYF.

J is TRBJ2-7 and V is TRBV6-5; D is uncertain. Trimming shortened V by 4 bases and J by 1 base, and 8 bases separated the two germline ends. There are 13 residues in the CDR3. CDR1 and CDR2 from the germline V gene are MNHEY and SVGAGI. CDR3 in DNA: TGTGCCAGCAGTTCGGACGGGTCCTACGAGCAGTACTTC. Amino acids: CASSSDGSYEQYF.

The chain joins TRBV2 to TRBJ1-5; D remains unclear. Germline CDR1 is SNHLY and CDR2 is FYNNEI. There are 15 residues in the CDR3. The V and J ends lost 4 bases and 3 bases respectively, with 13 bases between them. CDR3 region: CASSARGWDNQPQHF. For the CDR3, the DNA is TGTGCCAGCAGTGCCCGAGGTTGGGACAATCAGCCCCAGCATTTT.

This clone came up once. The rearrangement links TRBV6-5 to TRBJ1-3; D unclear. Per germline, CDR1 MNHEY and CDR2 SVGAGI. Trimming left V 5 bases short and J 3 bases short, with 14 bases between. This CDR3 comprises 15 residues. The CDR3: CASSSPGGLGNTIYF. The CDR3 DNA is TGTGCCAGCAGTAGCCCCGGCGGGCTTGGAAACACCATATATTTT.

V gene TRBV10-3 combines with J gene TRBJ2-6; 7 bases are shared with TRBD1. This CDR3 contains 19 residues. V trimming: 8 bases; J trimming: 0 bases; junction bases outside the gene matches: 16. Looked up from germline, CDR1 is ENHRY and CDR2 is SYGVKD. CDR3 DNA sequence: TGTGCCATCGGGGGACAGCGCATTCAACTCACCTCTGGGGCCAACGTCCTGACTTTC. Translated: CAIGGQRIQLTSGANVLTF.

The chain has TRBV5-4 and TRBJ2-3; possible D gene TRBD2, 6 bases. V shed 6 bases and J shed 5 bases, with 25 bases lying between them. Germline V gene data show CDR1 as SGHNT and CDR2 as YYREEE (reference sequence). The length of the CDR3 is 17 residues. The CDR3 sequence is CASTRYISGGAIDTQYF. Written as DNA, the CDR3 is TGTGCCAGCACCCGTTATATAAGCGGCGGGGCTATAGATACGCAGTATTTT.

V usage is TRBV7-2 and J usage is TRBJ1-2, with D perhaps matching TRBD1 (6 bases). Germline CDR1 SGHTA, CDR2 FQGNSA. Trimming took 6 bases from V and 3 from J, leaving 14 bases between them. This CDR3 is built from 14 residues. For the CDR3, the DNA is TGTGCCAGCAGTTTTCGGGGGGCGGACTATGGCTACACCTTC. It yields the protein CASSFRGADYGYTF.

This clone was picked up one time. V is TRBV25-1 and J is TRBJ1-1; D perhaps matches TRBD1 (6 bases). Trimming took off 11 bases at V and 4 bases at J, with 20 bases between the two ends. CDR3 length: 14 residues. Germline lookup yields CDR1 MGHDK and CDR2 SYGVNS. In DNA, the CDR3 is TGTGCCTCGGCGTTCAGGGGAGGAGGCACTGAAGCTTTCTTT. Translation gives CASAFRGGGTEAFF.

This clone was picked up one time. The rearrangement joins TRBV15 to TRBJ2-7, with D perhaps TRBD2 (7 bases). V dropped 2 bases and J dropped 3 bases, with 17 bases sitting between them. The length of the CDR3 is 16 residues. The V gene's germline CDR1 is LNHNV and CDR2 YYDKDF (reference sequence). CDR3 sequence (DNA): TGTGCCACCAGCAGAAGGGGGGAGGGATCTTACTACGAGCAGTACTTC. It codes for CATSRRGEGSYYEQYF.

The V gene is TRBV9, the J gene TRBJ2-1; the match to TRBD1 covers 8 bases. Per the germline V gene, CDR1 is SGDLS and CDR2 is YYNGEE. The CDR3 is made up of 12 amino acids. The V and J ends lost 7 bases and 8 bases, in that order; junction bases with no gene match: 5. CDR3 sequence (DNA): TGTGCCAGCTCGACAGGGGAGTATGAGCAGTTCTTC. It is translated as CASSTGEYEQFF.

This chain connects TRBV10-3 to TRBJ2-1; D may be TRBD2 (6 bases). This CDR3 comprises 14 residues. V lost 6 bases and J lost 0, with 9 bases in between. The germline CDR1 and CDR2 sequences are ENHRY and SYGVKD. In DNA, the CDR3 is TGTGCCATCAGGGACGGGAGCTCCTACAATGAGCAGTTCTTC. It encodes CAIRDGSSYNEQFF.

V is TRBV7-2 and J is TRBJ2-2, with D perhaps TRBD1 (5 bases). Germline lookup yields CDR1 SGHTA and CDR2 FQGNSA. The CDR3 consists of 15 residues. Trimming pared 4 bases from V and 4 bases from J, leaving 13 bases between. The DNA of the CDR3 is TGTGCCAGCAGCTCCAGGGTTTTGGGCACCGGGGAGCTGTTTTTT. Translating it yields CASSSRVLGTGELFF.

The gene calls are TRBV7-2 and TRBJ2-5; 11 positions agree with TRBD2. V was pared by 1 base and J by 2 bases, with 9 bases of the junction left unmatched. The CDR3 is made up of 18 amino acids. Germline loops: CDR1 SGHTA, CDR2 FQGNSA. The CDR3: CASSLVGLAGGRQETQYF. CDR3 DNA: TGTGCCAGCAGCTTAGTGGGGCTAGCGGGAGGTCGGCAAGAGACCCAGTACTTC. Looking up the rest from reference TRBV7-2 and TRBJ2-5 gives the full variable domain: GAGVSQSPSNKVTEKGKDVELRCDPISGHTALYWYRQSLGQGLEFLIYFQGNSAPDKSGLPSDRFSAERTGGSVSTLTIQRTQQEDSAVYLCASSLVGLAGGRQETQYFGPGTRLLVL.